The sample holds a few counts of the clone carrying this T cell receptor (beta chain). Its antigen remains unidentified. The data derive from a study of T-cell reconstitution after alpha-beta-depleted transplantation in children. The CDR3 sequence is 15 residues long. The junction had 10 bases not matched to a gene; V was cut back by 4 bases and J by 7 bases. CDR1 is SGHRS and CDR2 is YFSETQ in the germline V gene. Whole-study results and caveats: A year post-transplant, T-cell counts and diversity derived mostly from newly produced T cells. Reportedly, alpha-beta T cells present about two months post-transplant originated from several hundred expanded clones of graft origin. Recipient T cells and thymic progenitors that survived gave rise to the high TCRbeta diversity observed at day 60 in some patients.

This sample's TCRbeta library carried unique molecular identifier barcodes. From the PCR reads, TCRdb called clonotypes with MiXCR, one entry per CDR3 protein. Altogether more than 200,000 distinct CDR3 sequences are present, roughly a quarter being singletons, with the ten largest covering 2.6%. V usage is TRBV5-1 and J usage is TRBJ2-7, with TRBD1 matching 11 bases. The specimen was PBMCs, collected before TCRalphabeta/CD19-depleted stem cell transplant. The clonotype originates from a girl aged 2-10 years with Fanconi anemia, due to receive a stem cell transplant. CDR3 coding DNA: TGCGCCAGCAGCCGTGGAGGACAGGGGGCAAGGGAGCAGTACTTC. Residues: CASSRGGQGAREQYF.